Below are 30 T cell receptor beta chains sequenced from a single sample in a study of blood T cell repertoires in COVID-19. The method was immunoSEQ multiplex PCR; TCRdb's version includes in-frame clones alone and lacks a portion of them. Among some 130,000 clones listed, approximately 88% were seen once. The source material was peripheral blood. The origin of the receptors is a man aged 50 to 60 with acute or convalescent COVID-19.

In DNA form, the CDR3 reads TGTGCCATCCCAACAGGGGGCGTCGCAACTAATGAAAAACTGTTTTTT. Translating gives CAIPTGGVATNEKLFF. The rearrangement links TRBV7-9 to TRBJ1-4; 9 bases map to TRBD1. With 10 bases clipped from V and 0 bases from J, the junction kept 9 bases outside the gene matches. Germline V CDR1 and CDR2: SEHNR, FQNEAQ (reference sequence). The CDR3 runs 16 residues. The full variable domain, rest sourced from reference TRBV7-9 and TRBJ1-4, is DTGVSQNPRHKITKRGQNVTFRCDPISEHNRLYWYRQTLGQGPEFLTYFQNEAQLEKSRLLSDRFSAERPKGSFSTLEIQRTEQGDSAMYLCAIPTGGVATNEKLFFGSGTQLSVL.

The chain recombines TRBV19 with TRBJ1-1; D not resolved. There are 13 residues in the CDR3. Germline assignment: CDR1 LNHDA and CDR2 SQIVND (reference sequence). Trimming stripped 1 base from V and 7 bases from J, with 10 bases between. The CDR3 coding sequence is TGTGCCAGTAGTATAGTGGGTTCGGGTGAAGCTTTCTTT. It codes for CASSIVGSGEAFF.

J is TRBJ1-1 and V is TRBV10-3; the D gene is possibly TRBD1 (6 bases). CDR1 ENHRY and CDR2 SYGVKD come from the germline V gene. The length of the CDR3 is 11 residues. Between the trimmed V and J ends, which lost 7 bases and 10 bases, there was a span of 13 bases. The CDR3 loop reads CAIMETGGAFF. The CDR3 DNA reads TGTGCCATCATGGAGACAGGTGGAGCTTTCTTT.

The genes are TRBV5-1 and TRBJ1-1; D is uncertain. Trimming took off 0 bases at V and 7 bases at J, with 10 bases between the two ends. Germline assignment: CDR1 SGHRS and CDR2 YFSETQ. The CDR3 is 13 amino acids. DNA of the CDR3: TGCGCCAGCAGCTTGGCTGGAGGTGGTGAAGCTTTCTTT. This codes for CASSLAGGGEAFF.

This chain links TRBV2 with TRBJ1-3, with 8 bases that match TRBD1. The CDR3 loop spans 14 amino acids. CDR1 is SNHLY, CDR2 FYNNEI, per germline. The V gene end was trimmed by 8 bases and the J gene end by 3 bases; junction bases not matched to a gene: 6. CDR3 residues: CASRSGTGGNTIYF. CDR3 nucleotides: TGTGCCAGCCGCTCCGGGACAGGTGGAAACACCATATATTTT. Together with reference TRBV2 and TRBJ1-3, the CDR3 gives the full variable domain: EPEVTQTPSHQVTQMGQEVILRCVPISNHLYFYWYRQILGQKVEFLVSFYNNEISEKSEIFDDQFSVERPDGSNFTLKIRSTKLEDSAMYFCASRSGTGGNTIYFGEGSWLTVV.

Only a few counts were recorded for this clone. V gene TRBV18 combines with J gene TRBJ2-2; 7 bases are a match to TRBD2. The CDR3 totals 14 residues. After removal of 1 base from V and 6 bases from J, the junction contained 2 bases not matched to a gene. The V gene's germline CDR1 is KGHSH and CDR2 LQKENI. CDR3 sequence (DNA): TGTGCCAGCTCACCACGGGAGGGCTCCGGGGAGCTGTTTTTT. Its protein product is CASSPREGSGELFF.

V gene TRBV3-1 (or the pseudogene TRBV3-2) combines with J gene TRBJ2-7, with D unclear. Germline CDR1 and CDR2: LGHDT and YNNKEL (reference sequence). The V end lost 4 bases, the J end lost 0 bases, and 13 bases lay between the germline ends. This CDR3 is built from 15 residues. The CDR3 spells CASSPRLESSYEQYF. CDR3 in DNA: TGTGCCAGCAGCCCACGACTGGAGAGCTCCTACGAGCAGTACTTC.

The chain combines TRBV21-1 with TRBJ2-1; the table's D call TRBD2 went unverified against the DNA. TRBV21-1 is a known pseudogene. CDR3 length equals 19 residues. CDR3 residues: CASSTPGLARLRCYNEQFF. The CDR3 DNA reads TGTGCCAGCAGCACCCCGGGACTAGCGAGACTCCGGTGTTACAATGAGCAGTTCTTC.

This rearrangement joins TRBV21-1 to TRBJ2-7; the table assigns TRBD2, which was not confirmed against the DNA. TRBV21-1 is a pseudogene segment. This CDR3 spans 16 amino acids. DNA of the CDR3: TGTGCCAGCAGCAAAGCACCGGGAGGGAACCCCTACGAGCAGTACTTC. Translating gives CASSKAPGGNPYEQYF.

This chain joins TRBV5-4 and TRBJ1-2; D is unresolved. Per germline, CDR1 SGHNT and CDR2 YYREEE (reference sequence). There are 16 residues in the CDR3. Trimming cost V 3 bases and J 3 bases, with 18 bases left between them. The DNA for the CDR3 is TGTGCCAGCAGCTATGGCGGGTTGTCTCCTTACTATGGCTACACCTTC. Translation: CASSYGGLSPYYGYTF. The full variable domain, with the rest looked up from reference TRBV5-4 and TRBJ1-2, is ETGVTQSPTHLIKTRGQQVTLRCSSQSGHNTVSWYQQALGQGPQFIFQYYREEENGRGNFPPRFSGLQFPNYSSELNVNALELDDSALYLCASSYGGLSPYYGYTFGSGTRLTVV.

The chain employs TRBV5-8 and TRBJ2-3; no clear D. The germline V gene has CDR1 SGHTS and CDR2 YDEGEE. Trimming removed 0 bases from V and 1 base from J, with 9 bases in between. The CDR3 spans 15 residues. The CDR3 protein is CASSLGLVGTDTQYF. CDR3 coding DNA: TGTGCCAGCAGCTTGGGGCTAGTAGGCACAGATACGCAGTATTTT.

This clone was picked up a small number of times. The chain has TRBV11-2 and TRBJ1-6, with D possibly matching TRBD1 (5 bases). The CDR3 has 16 residues. V lost 0 bases and J lost 3, with 9 bases in between. Germline V CDR1 and CDR2: SGHAT, FQNNGV. The CDR3 bases are TGTGCCAGCAGCTTAGAGGGGACTGTCTATAATTCACCCCTCCACTTT. This codes for CASSLEGTVYNSPLHF.

The chain joins TRBV19 to TRBJ2-2, with TRBD1 matching over 8 bases. Trimming took 3 bases from V and 7 from J; bases not matched to a gene: 4. Germline lookup yields CDR1 LNHDA and CDR2 SQIVND (reference sequence). This CDR3 has 14 residues. In nucleotides, the CDR3 is TGTGCCAGTAGTATCAGGGGGCGCGGCGGGGAGCTGTTTTTT. Translating gives CASSIRGRGGELFF.

The chain has TRBV6-5 and TRBJ2-5, with 7 bases fitting TRBD1. The CDR3 length is 16 residues. Trimming removed 0 bases from V and 2 bases from J; junction bases left unmatched: 6. Germline V gene sequence: CDR1 MNHEY, CDR2 SVGAGI. In nucleotides, the CDR3 is TGTGCCAGCAGTTACTCGAGAGGGGGCGGACAAGAGACCCAGTACTTC. Protein sequence: CASSYSRGGGQETQYF.

The V call is TRBV7-9, the J call TRBJ2-3; TRBD2 aligns across 8 bases. Losses at the gene ends were 7 bases for V and 5 bases for J; bases not matched to a gene: 5. This CDR3 comprises 13 residues. Germline V gene lookup returns CDR1 SEHNR and CDR2 FQNEAQ (reference sequence). CDR3 nucleotide sequence: TGTGCCAGCAAATTCGGGGGGGGAGATACGCAGTATTTT. Translating it yields CASKFGGGDTQYF.

The chain is built from TRBV29-1 and TRBJ1-2; no firm D call. The germline V gene has CDR1 SQVTM and CDR2 ANQGSEA. This CDR3 region has 12 residues. V was clipped by 4 bases and J by 3 bases, with 9 bases between them. CDR3 in DNA: TGCAGCGTTGTGGGTCGGGACTATGGCTACACCTTC. As protein: CSVVGRDYGYTF.

This sequence joins TRBV4-1 and TRBJ1-1; D unclear. The CDR3 has 15 amino acids. Looked up from germline, CDR1 is MGHRA and CDR2 is YSYEKL. The V end lost 0 bases, the J end lost 1 base, and 9 bases lay between the germline ends. CDR3 in amino acids: CASSQDYRRNTEAFF. CDR3 in DNA: TGCGCCAGCAGCCAAGATTATCGGAGGAACACTGAAGCTTTCTTT.

The chain links TRBV5-1 to TRBJ2-7, with D perhaps matching TRBD2 (5 bases). The CDR3 runs to 13 residues. Germline loops: CDR1 SGHRS, CDR2 YFSETQ. Deletions cut 7 bases from V and 2 bases from J, with 13 bases between. In nucleotides, the CDR3 is TGCGCCAGCGCGCAGGACTGGACCTACGAGCAGTACTTC. Residues: CASAQDWTYEQYF.

The chain is built from TRBV10-3 and TRBJ2-7, with a weak D call TRBD1 (5 bases). The CDR3 is made up of 14 amino acids. Germline CDR1 and CDR2: ENHRY and SYGVKD. V lost 5 bases and J lost 1, with 12 bases in between. Here the CDR3 DNA reads TGTGCCATCAGTTTTTCGACAGTATCCTACGAGCAGTACTTC. Its protein is CAISFSTVSYEQYF.

This chain links TRBV11-3 with TRBJ1-1; the match to TRBD1 covers 7 bases. The CDR3 has 15 amino acids. With 8 bases clipped from V and 1 base from J, the junction kept 10 bases outside the gene matches. CDR1 and CDR2 (germline): SGHNT, YENEEA. CDR3 nucleotides: TGTGCCAGCTCATTTGACAGGGTCCCGAACACTGAAGCTTTCTTT. Translated: CASSFDRVPNTEAFF. Filled out from reference TRBV11-3 and TRBJ1-1, the complete variable domain reads EAGVVQSPRYKIIEKKQPVAFWCNPISGHNTLYWYLQNLGQGPELLIRYENEEAVDDSQLPKDRFSAERLKGVDSTLKIQPAELGDSAVYLCASSFDRVPNTEAFFGQGTRLTVV.

The genes are TRBV5-1 and TRBJ1-1; TRBD1 aligns across 10 bases. V lost 4 bases and J lost 4; bases outside the gene matches: 10. Germline CDR1 is SGHRS and CDR2 is YFSETQ. The CDR3 contains 16 residues. CDR3 sequence: CASSPVPGQGSTEAFF. As DNA, the CDR3 is TGCGCCAGCAGCCCTGTCCCGGGACAGGGGAGCACTGAAGCTTTCTTT.

The CDR3 nucleotides are TGTGCTAGTGGTTTGGCCGAGACAGTGTACGAGCAGTACTTC. This gives the protein CASGLAETVYEQYF. The chain joins TRBV12-5 to TRBJ2-7; perhaps TRBD1 as D (5 bases). The V end lost 1 base, the J end lost 4 bases, and 11 bases lay between the germline ends. The length of the CDR3 is 14 residues. Germline loops: CDR1 LGHNT, CDR2 FRNRAP.

The table lists this clone with a few counts. V is TRBV5-4 and J is TRBJ2-3; 10 bases line up with TRBD2. J lost 2 bases, V lost 3 bases, and 3 bases had no gene match. Germline lookup yields CDR1 SGHNT and CDR2 YYREEE (reference sequence). This CDR3 contains 15 residues. As DNA, the CDR3 is TGTGCCAGCAGCTCCACTAGCGGGGTCACAGATACGCAGTATTTT. Encoded protein: CASSSTSGVTDTQYF.

This chain uses TRBV5-1 with TRBJ1-1; D may be TRBD1 (5 bases). Trimming removed 4 bases from V and 5 bases from J, with 15 bases in between. CDR1 is SGHRS, CDR2 YFSETQ, per germline. The CDR3 runs to 14 residues. The CDR3 coding sequence is TGCGCCAGCAGCAGGTGGGGGGGTTTAACTGAAGCTTTCTTT. Translating it yields CASSRWGGLTEAFF.

The chain links TRBV2 to TRBJ2-2; weak D call: TRBD1 (6 bases). Germline CDR1 reads SNHLY; CDR2 reads FYNNEI. The V end lost 8 bases, the J end lost 3 bases, and 7 bases lay between the germline ends. The CDR3 runs to 12 residues. The CDR3 region is CASRQDTGELFF. The CDR3 DNA reads TGTGCCAGCCGACAGGACACCGGGGAGCTGTTTTTT.

This clone occurred a few times. The chain uses TRBV6-1 and TRBJ2-7, with TRBD1 matching 10 bases. Germline V gives CDR1 MNHNS, CDR2 SASEGT. The trim removed 2 bases at V and 4 bases at J, leaving 5 bases unmatched. This CDR3 is 15 amino acids long. Written as DNA, the CDR3 is TGTGCCAGCAGTGAAAGGGGGGACAGGGGTTACGAGCAGTACTTC. It encodes CASSERGDRGYEQYF.

The V and J genes are TRBV7-2 and TRBJ2-2; D not resolved. V gave up 2 bases and J gave up 6 bases, with 13 bases separating them. Germline CDR1 is SGHTA and CDR2 is FQGNSA. This CDR3 comprises 15 residues. The DNA of the CDR3 is TGTGCCAGCAGCTTATTTATTGCGTCGGCCGGGGAGCTGTTTTTT. Its translation is CASSLFIASAGELFF.

The rearrangement uses TRBV29-1 and TRBJ2-5, with D perhaps TRBD1 (6 bases). The CDR3 runs 13 residues. The V gene's germline CDR1 is SQVTM and CDR2 ANQGSEA. Trimming left V 4 bases short and J 1 base short, with 10 bases between. CDR3 DNA: TGCAGCGTTGGATGGACAGCCCAAGAGACCCAGTACTTC. Translated, it gives CSVGWTAQETQYF.

Remarks on this clone: Other DNA sequences in this sample translate to the same CDR3. The chain joins TRBV7-8 to TRBJ2-7; TRBD1 matches at 8 bases. V shed 1 base, J shed 0 bases, and the junction held 2 bases outside the gene matches. The CDR3 contains 15 residues. Germline V gene lookup returns CDR1 SGHVS and CDR2 FQNEAQ. CDR3 residues: CASSLVGTGSYEQYF. The CDR3 DNA reads as TGTGCCAGCAGCTTAGTTGGGACAGGCTCCTACGAGCAGTACTTC.

The chain is built from TRBV7-2 and TRBJ1-5; D perhaps matches TRBD1 (6 bases). V lost 2 bases and J 2 bases, leaving 10 bases between the germline ends. Germline-derived CDR1 and CDR2 are SGHTA and FQGNSA. This CDR3 comprises 15 residues. The CDR3 sequence: CASSLSRTGNQPQHF. The DNA for the CDR3 is TGTGCCAGCAGCTTATCAAGGACAGGCAATCAGCCCCAGCATTTT.